This TCR beta chain was profiled in a study of chemoradiotherapy in HPV16-positive cancers. Study-wide background: Candidate HPV-specific clones and shared TCR motifs came from a couple of HPV16-positive patients. Study-wide results and limits: Functional assays defining HPV-specific T cells used only a couple of HPV16-positive patients. In HPV16-positive patients, HPV-responsive T-cell expansion tracked better recurrence-free survival.

There are 13 residues in the CDR3. Germline CDR1 reads MGHDK; CDR2 reads SYGVNS. V trimming: 7 bases; J trimming: 7 bases; junction bases outside the gene matches: 4. Notes on this clone: Its antigen is still unknown.

Repeated repertoire sampling spanned the course of chemoradiotherapy. Produced via immunoSEQ multiplex PCR; TCRdb's table is partial and in-frame only. There are more than 4,000 clones in the sample; over 65% occur only once, and roughly two fifths lies in the top ten. This sample was taken from a patient who underwent chemoradiotherapy. This chain joins TRBV25-1 and TRBJ2-1, with TRBD1 matching over 10 bases. This clonotype was obtained from a human donor with HPV-associated anogenital cancer. Here the CDR3 reads CASTPGQGNEQFF. CDR3 DNA: TGTGCCAGCACCCCGGGACAGGGGAATGAGCAGTTCTTC.